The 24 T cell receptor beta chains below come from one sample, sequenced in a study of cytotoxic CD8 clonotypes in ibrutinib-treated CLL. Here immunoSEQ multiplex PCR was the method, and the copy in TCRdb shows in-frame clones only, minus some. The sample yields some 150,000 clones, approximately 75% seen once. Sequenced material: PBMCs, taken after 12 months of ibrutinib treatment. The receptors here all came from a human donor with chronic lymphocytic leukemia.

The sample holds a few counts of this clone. The CDR3 sequence is CASSLWGNTEAFF. The CDR3 DNA reads TGTGCCAGCAGCTTATGGGGGAACACTGAAGCTTTCTTT. V and J are TRBV11-2 and TRBJ1-1; no clear D. Germline lookup yields CDR1 SGHAT and CDR2 FQNNGV. The V end lost 2 bases, the J end lost 1 base, and 5 bases lay between the germline ends. The CDR3 is made up of 13 amino acids.

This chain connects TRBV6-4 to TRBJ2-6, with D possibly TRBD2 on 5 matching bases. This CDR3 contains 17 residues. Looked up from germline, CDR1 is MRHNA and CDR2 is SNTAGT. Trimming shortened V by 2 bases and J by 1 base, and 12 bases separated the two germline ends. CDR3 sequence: CASSDRARTSGANVLTF. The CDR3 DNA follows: TGTGCCAGCAGTGACAGGGCTCGGACTTCTGGGGCCAACGTCCTGACTTTC.

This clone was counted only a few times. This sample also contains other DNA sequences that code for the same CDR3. CDR3 amino acids: CASSPGQGAAGNTIYF. CDR3 bases: TGTGCCAGCTCACCAGGACAGGGGGCGGCCGGAAACACCATATATTTT. V is TRBV18 and J is TRBJ1-3; TRBD1 aligns across 11 bases. The V and J ends lost 2 bases and 4 bases, in that order; junction bases with no gene match: 4. The CDR3 is 16 residues long. Germline CDR1 and CDR2: KGHSH and LQKENI.

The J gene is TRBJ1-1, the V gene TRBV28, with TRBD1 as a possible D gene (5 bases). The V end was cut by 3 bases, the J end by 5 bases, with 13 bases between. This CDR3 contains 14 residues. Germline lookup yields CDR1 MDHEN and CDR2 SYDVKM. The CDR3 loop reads CASSFPGGLTEAFF. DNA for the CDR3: TGTGCCAGCAGTTTTCCCGGGGGACTTACTGAAGCTTTCTTT.

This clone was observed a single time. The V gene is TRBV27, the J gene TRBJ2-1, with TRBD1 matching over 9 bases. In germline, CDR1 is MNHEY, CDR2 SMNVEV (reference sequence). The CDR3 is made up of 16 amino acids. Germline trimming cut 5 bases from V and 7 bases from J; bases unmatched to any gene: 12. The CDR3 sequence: CASSERPGQGWNEQFF. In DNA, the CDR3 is TGTGCCAGCAGTGAACGCCCGGGACAGGGCTGGAATGAGCAGTTCTTC.

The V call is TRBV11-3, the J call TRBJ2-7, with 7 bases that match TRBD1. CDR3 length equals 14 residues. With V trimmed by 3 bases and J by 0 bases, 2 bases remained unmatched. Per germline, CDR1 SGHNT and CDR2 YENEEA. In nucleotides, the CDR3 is TGTGCCAGCAGCTTGACAGGGAGCTCCTACGAGCAGTACTTC. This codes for CASSLTGSSYEQYF.

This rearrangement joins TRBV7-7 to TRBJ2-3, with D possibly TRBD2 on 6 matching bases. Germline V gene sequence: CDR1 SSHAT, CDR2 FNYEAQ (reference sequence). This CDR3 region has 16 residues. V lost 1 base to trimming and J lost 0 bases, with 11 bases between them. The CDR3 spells CASSLVLGGSTDTQYF. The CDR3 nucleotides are TGTGCCAGCAGCTTAGTCCTGGGGGGAAGCACAGATACGCAGTATTTT. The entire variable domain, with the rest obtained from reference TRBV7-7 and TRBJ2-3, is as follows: GAGVSQSPRYKVTKRGQDVTLRCDPISSHATLYWYQQALGQGPEFLTYFNYEAQPDKSGLPSDRFSAERPEGSISTLTIQRTEQRDSAMYRCASSLVLGGSTDTQYFGPGTRLTVL.

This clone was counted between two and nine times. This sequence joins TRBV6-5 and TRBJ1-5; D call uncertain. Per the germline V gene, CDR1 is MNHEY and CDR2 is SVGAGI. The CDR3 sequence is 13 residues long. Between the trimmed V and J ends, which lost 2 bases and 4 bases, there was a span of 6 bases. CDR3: CASSYARNQPQHF. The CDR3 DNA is TGTGCCAGCAGTTACGCCCGAAATCAGCCCCAGCATTTT.

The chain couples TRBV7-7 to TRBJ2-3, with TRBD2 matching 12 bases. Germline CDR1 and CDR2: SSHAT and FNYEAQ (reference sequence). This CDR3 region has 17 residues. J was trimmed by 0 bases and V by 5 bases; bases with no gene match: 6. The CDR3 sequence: CASSLGLAGPSTDTQYF. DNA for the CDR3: TGTGCCAGCAGCCTTGGACTAGCGGGGCCGAGCACAGATACGCAGTATTTT.

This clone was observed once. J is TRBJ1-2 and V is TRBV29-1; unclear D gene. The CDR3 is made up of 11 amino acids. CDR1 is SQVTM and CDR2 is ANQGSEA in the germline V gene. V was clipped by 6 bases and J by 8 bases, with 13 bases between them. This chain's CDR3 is CSVIREGGYTF. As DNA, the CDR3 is TGCAGCGTAATTCGGGAGGGAGGCTACACCTTC.

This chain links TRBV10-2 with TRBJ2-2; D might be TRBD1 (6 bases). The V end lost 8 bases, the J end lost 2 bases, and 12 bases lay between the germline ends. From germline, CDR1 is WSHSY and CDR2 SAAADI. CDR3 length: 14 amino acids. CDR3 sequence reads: CASVDSDNTGELFF. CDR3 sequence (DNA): TGCGCCAGCGTGGACAGCGACAACACCGGGGAGCTGTTTTTT.

As DNA, the CDR3 is TGTGCCAGCAGCGTCGGCTTCTCCTACGAGCAGTACTTC. It encodes CASSVGFSYEQYF. The chain is built from TRBV9 and TRBJ2-7; D not certain. CDR3 size: 13 residues. Germline assignment: CDR1 SGDLS and CDR2 YYNGEE. V dropped 2 bases and J dropped 0 bases, with 6 bases sitting between them.

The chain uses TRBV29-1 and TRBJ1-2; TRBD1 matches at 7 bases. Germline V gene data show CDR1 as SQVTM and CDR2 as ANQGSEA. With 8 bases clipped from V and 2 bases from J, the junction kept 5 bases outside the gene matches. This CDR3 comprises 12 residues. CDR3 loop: CSTGVGNYGYTF. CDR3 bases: TGCAGCACAGGGGTCGGAAACTATGGCTACACCTTC.

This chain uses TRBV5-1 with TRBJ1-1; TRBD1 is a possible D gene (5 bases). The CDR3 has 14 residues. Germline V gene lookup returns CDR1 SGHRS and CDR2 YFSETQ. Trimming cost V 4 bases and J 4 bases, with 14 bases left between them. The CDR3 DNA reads TGCGCCAGCAGCAGATCCAGGGAGAGCACTGAAGCTTTCTTT. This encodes CASSRSRESTEAFF.

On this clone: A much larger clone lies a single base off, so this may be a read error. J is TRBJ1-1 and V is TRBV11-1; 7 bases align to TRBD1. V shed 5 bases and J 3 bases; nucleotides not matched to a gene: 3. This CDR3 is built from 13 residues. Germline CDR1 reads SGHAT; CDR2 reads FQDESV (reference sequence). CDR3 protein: CASSPTGDTEAFF. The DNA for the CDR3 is TGTGCCAGCAGCCCTACAGGGGACACTGAAGCTTTCTTT.

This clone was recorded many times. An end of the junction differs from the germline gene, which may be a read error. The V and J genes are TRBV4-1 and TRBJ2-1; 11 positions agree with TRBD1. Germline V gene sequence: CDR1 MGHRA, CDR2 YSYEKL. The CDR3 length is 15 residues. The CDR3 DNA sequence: TGCGCCAGCAGCCCAGCGGACAGGGGGCGCGATGACCAGTTCTTC. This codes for CASSPADRGRDDQFF.

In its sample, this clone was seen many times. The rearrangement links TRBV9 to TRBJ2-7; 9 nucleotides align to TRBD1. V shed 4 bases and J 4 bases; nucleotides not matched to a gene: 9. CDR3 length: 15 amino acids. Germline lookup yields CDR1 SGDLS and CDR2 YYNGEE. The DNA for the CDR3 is TGTGCCAGCAGCCCCCAGGGGACAGGGAGTTACGAGCAGTACTTC. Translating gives CASSPQGTGSYEQYF.

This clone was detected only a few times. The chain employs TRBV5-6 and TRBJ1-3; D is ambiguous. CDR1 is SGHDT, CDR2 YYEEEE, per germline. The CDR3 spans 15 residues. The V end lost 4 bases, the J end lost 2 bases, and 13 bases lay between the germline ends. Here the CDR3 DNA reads TGTGCCAGCAGCAACGGAATATCGCCTGGAAACACCATATATTTT. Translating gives CASSNGISPGNTIYF.

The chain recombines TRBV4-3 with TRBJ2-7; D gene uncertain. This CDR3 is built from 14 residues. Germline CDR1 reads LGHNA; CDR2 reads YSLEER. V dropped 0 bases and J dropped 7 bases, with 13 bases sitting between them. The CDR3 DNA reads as TGCGCCAGCAGCCAAGATCTAGGGTTTAAGGAGCAGTACTTC. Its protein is CASSQDLGFKEQYF.

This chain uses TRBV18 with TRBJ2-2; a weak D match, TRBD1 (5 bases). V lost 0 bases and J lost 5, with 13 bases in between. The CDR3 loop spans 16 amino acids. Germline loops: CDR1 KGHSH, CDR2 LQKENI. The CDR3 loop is CASSPPGLQGTGELFF. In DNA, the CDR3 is TGTGCCAGCTCACCACCGGGGTTGCAGGGAACCGGGGAGCTGTTTTTT. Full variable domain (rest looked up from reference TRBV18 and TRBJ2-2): NAGVMQNPRHLVRRRGQEARLRCSPMKGHSHVYWYRQLPEEGLKFMVYLQKENIIDESGMPKERFSAEFPKEGPSILRIQQVVRGDSAAYFCASSPPGLQGTGELFFGEGSRLTVL.

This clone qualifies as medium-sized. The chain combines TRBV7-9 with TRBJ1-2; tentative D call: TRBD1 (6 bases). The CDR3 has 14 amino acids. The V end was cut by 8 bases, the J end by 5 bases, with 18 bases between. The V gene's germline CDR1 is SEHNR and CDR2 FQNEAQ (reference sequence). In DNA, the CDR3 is TGTGCCAGCCTGGGGGCCAAGGGGAGTTATGGCTACACCTTC. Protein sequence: CASLGAKGSYGYTF.

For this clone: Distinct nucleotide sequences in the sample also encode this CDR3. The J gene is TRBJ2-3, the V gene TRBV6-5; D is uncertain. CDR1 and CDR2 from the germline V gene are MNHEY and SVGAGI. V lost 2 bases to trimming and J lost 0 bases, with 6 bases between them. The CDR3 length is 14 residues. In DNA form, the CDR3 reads TGTGCCAGCAGTTACCGACGGAGCACAGATACGCAGTATTTT. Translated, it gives CASSYRRSTDTQYF.

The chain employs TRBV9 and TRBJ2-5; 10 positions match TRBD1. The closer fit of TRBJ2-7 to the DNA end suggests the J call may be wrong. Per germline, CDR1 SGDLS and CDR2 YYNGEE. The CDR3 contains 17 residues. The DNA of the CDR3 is TGTGCCAGCAGCGTAGACCCGGGACAGGGGAAAACCTACGAGCAGTACTTC. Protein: CASSVDPGQGKTYEQYF.

CDR3 coding DNA: TGTGCCAGTACCCCTGTTACCTTCTGGGGGGCCGGGGAGCTGTTTTTT. Its protein product is CASTPVTFWGAGELFF. This rearrangement joins TRBV19 to TRBJ2-2; maybe TRBD2 (6 bases). Germline V gene sequence: CDR1 LNHDA, CDR2 SQIVND (reference sequence). The V and J ends lost 7 bases and 6 bases respectively, with 21 bases between them. This CDR3 is built from 16 residues.